These 20 T cell receptor beta chains were all obtained from the same sample, sequenced in a study of CD8+ T cells in alopecia areata. Treatment given: oral pan-JAK inhibitor, 5-10 mg twice daily. RNA was isolated and reverse transcribed to cDNA, the sequencing template. Assay used: immunoSEQ multiplex PCR; TCRdb lists only in-frame clones, some missing. The data show over 150,000 clones, over 45% seen once. Sequencing was performed on CD4+ T cells sorted from blood, taken at week 24, from a patient treated with tofacitinib. Receptors were obtained from a human donor with alopecia areata.

The J gene is TRBJ2-5, the V gene TRBV5-4; D is perhaps TRBD1 or TRBD2 (7 bases each). With 4 bases removed from V and 6 bases from J, the gap between germline ends came to 13 bases. Germline CDR1 and CDR2: SGHNT and YYREEE (reference sequence). The CDR3 is 13 residues long. The CDR3 spells CASSPGGGKTQYF. In nucleotides, the CDR3 is TGTGCCAGCAGCCCAGGGGGGGGGAAGACCCAGTACTTC.

This clone was seen only a few times. V gene TRBV29-1 combines with J gene TRBJ1-1, with D possibly matching TRBD1 (5 bases). CDR1 is SQVTM and CDR2 is ANQGSEA in the germline V gene. Trimming cost V 3 bases and J 7 bases, with 9 bases left between them. The CDR3 is 11 residues long. As DNA, the CDR3 is TGCAGCGTTGATATGGGGGGTGAAGCTTTCTTT. It encodes CSVDMGGEAFF.

The chain carries TRBV18 and TRBJ2-5; D is unresolved. CDR1 is KGHSH and CDR2 is LQKENI in the germline V gene. V shed 3 bases and J shed 1 base, with 3 bases lying between them. This CDR3 comprises 12 residues. The DNA of the CDR3 is TGTGCCAGCTCACCTATCCAAGAGACCCAGTACTTC. This gives the protein CASSPIQETQYF. Full variable domain (remainder filled in from reference TRBV18 and TRBJ2-5): NAGVMQNPRHLVRRRGQEARLRCSPMKGHSHVYWYRQLPEEGLKFMVYLQKENIIDESGMPKERFSAEFPKEGPSILRIQQVVRGDSAAYFCASSPIQETQYFGPGTRLLVL.

This chain links TRBV28 with TRBJ2-5; 7 bases line up with TRBD1. Trimming took 5 bases from V and 9 from J; bases not matched to a gene: 15. Germline values: CDR1 MDHEN, CDR2 SYDVKM. The CDR3 sequence is 15 residues long. The CDR3 is CASSPTNGVQGAQYF. In nucleotides, the CDR3 is TGTGCCAGCAGTCCAACGAACGGGGTTCAGGGGGCCCAGTACTTC.

CDR3 region: CASSSTEGLAFF. CDR3 nucleotides: TGCGCCAGCAGCTCGACTGAAGGGCTGGCTTTCTTT. The chain joins TRBV5-1 to TRBJ1-1; D remains unclear. This CDR3 region has 12 residues. The V gene's germline CDR1 is SGHRS and CDR2 YFSETQ. Deletions cut 3 bases from V and 11 bases from J, with 14 bases between.

The CDR3 DNA follows: TGTGCCAGCAGCGTTGAGACATTCGCTGGCTACACCTTC. Its translation is CASSVETFAGYTF. The chain carries TRBV28 and TRBJ1-2; no clear D gene. CDR1 and CDR2 from the germline V gene are MDHEN and SYDVKM. V was trimmed by 6 bases and J by 7 bases, leaving 15 bases between them. The CDR3 consists of 13 residues.

V and J are TRBV25-1 and TRBJ1-2; TRBD1 matches at 9 bases. CDR1 is MGHDK and CDR2 is SYGVNS in the germline V gene. The J segment lost 4 bases and the V segment lost 10 bases, leaving 13 bases of the junction unmatched. The CDR3 consists of 15 residues. CDR3 in DNA: TGTGCCACGACCCCTCCGGGACAGGGAACCTATGGCTACACCTTC. Residues: CATTPPGQGTYGYTF.

The genes are TRBV29-1 and TRBJ2-7; D not resolved. The ends were cut back, 5 bases at V and 2 bases at J, with 7 bases in the middle. Germline CDR1 reads SQVTM; CDR2 reads ANQGSEA. The CDR3 is 11 amino acids. The CDR3 is CSVFWAYEQYF. CDR3 sequence (DNA): TGCAGCGTTTTCTGGGCCTACGAGCAGTACTTC.

The V call is TRBV7-2, the J call TRBJ2-1; 10 bases agree with TRBD1. V trimming: 4 bases; J trimming: 5 bases; junction bases outside the gene matches: 5. This CDR3 contains 15 residues. CDR1 is SGHTA, CDR2 FQGNSA, per germline. As DNA, the CDR3 is TGTGCCAGCAGCTGGACAGGGGGACAGAACAATGAGCAGTTCTTC. Protein product: CASSWTGGQNNEQFF.

The chain uses TRBV30 and TRBJ2-1, with D hard to call. Per germline, CDR1 GTSNPN and CDR2 SVGIG (reference sequence). Trimming stripped 3 bases from V and 0 bases from J, with 9 bases between. This CDR3 contains 14 residues. CDR3 loop: CAWSTASSYNEQFF. The CDR3 DNA follows: TGTGCCTGGAGCACCGCAAGCTCCTACAATGAGCAGTTCTTC.

This chain connects TRBV10-3 to TRBJ1-6, with D possibly being TRBD1 (5 bases). The germline V gene encodes CDR1 ENHRY and CDR2 SYGVKD. The CDR3 runs to 13 residues. The V gene lost 4 bases and the J gene lost 7 bases, with 8 bases spanning the gap. The CDR3 here is CAISAGQNSPLHF. In DNA form, the CDR3 reads TGTGCCATCAGTGCGGGGCAGAATTCACCCCTCCACTTT.

The table lists this clone with a few counts. This chain joins TRBV7-3 and TRBJ1-4; 7 nucleotides match TRBD1. V shed 5 bases and J 3 bases; nucleotides not matched to a gene: 6. The CDR3 covers 15 residues. CDR1 and CDR2 (germline): SGHTA, FQGTGA. The CDR3 spells CASSTDRVANEKLFF. The CDR3 nucleotides are TGTGCCAGCAGCACAGACAGGGTCGCTAATGAAAAACTGTTTTTT.

This chain joins TRBV7-3 and TRBJ1-1, with D possibly TRBD1 on 5 matching bases. CDR3 length equals 15 residues. Germline lookup yields CDR1 SGHTA and CDR2 FQGTGA. The V end was cut by 5 bases, the J end by 11 bases, with 24 bases between. DNA of the CDR3: TGTGCCAGCAGCCGGACCGCCGGGGCTGAAGGGGCGGCTTTCTTT. Translation: CASSRTAGAEGAAFF.

This clone showed up just a few times. The CDR3 DNA reads TGTGCCAGCAGGGTGACAGGATACTCCTACAATGAGCAGTTCTTC. It yields the protein CASRVTGYSYNEQFF. The rearrangement links TRBV6-5 to TRBJ2-1; possible D gene TRBD1, 6 bases. The V and J ends lost 6 bases and 0 bases respectively, with 12 bases between them. This CDR3 has 15 residues. Germline values: CDR1 MNHEY, CDR2 SVGAGI.

The chain couples TRBV7-2 to TRBJ2-5; 10 positions agree with TRBD2. V gave up 4 bases and J gave up 5 bases; unmatched junction bases: 7. From germline, CDR1 is SGHTA and CDR2 FQGNSA. This CDR3 contains 15 residues. CDR3 sequence: CASSSLAGGGETQYF. CDR3 coding DNA: TGTGCCAGCAGCTCCTTAGCGGGAGGTGGCGAGACCCAGTACTTC.

The rearrangement uses TRBV4-3 and TRBJ2-3; TRBD1 matches at 7 bases. CDR3 length: 13 residues. In germline, CDR1 is LGHNA, CDR2 YSLEER. The V and J ends lost 4 bases and 4 bases, in that order; junction bases with no gene match: 2. This CDR3 is CASSRDRADTQYF. The CDR3 DNA follows: TGCGCCAGCAGCCGAGACAGGGCAGATACGCAGTATTTT.

This clone was detected once. The chain is built from TRBV9 and TRBJ2-3; a possible D gene is TRBD1 (5 bases). Trimming pared 4 bases from V and 5 bases from J, leaving 11 bases between. This CDR3 contains 13 residues. Germline CDR1 reads SGDLS; CDR2 reads YYNGEE. The CDR3, as DNA: TGTGCCAGCAGCCCAAGACAGATAGATACGCAGTATTTT. It translates to CASSPRQIDTQYF. The full variable domain, its missing parts supplied by reference TRBV9 and TRBJ2-3, is DSGVTQTPKHLITATGQRVTLRCSPRSGDLSVYWYQQSLDQGLQFLIQYYNGEERAKGNILERFSAQQFPDLHSELNLSSLELGDSALYFCASSPRQIDTQYFGPGTRLTVL.

This chain joins TRBV5-1 and TRBJ2-7, with D perhaps matching TRBD1 or TRBD2 (5 bases each). Trimming stripped 0 bases from V and 4 bases from J, with 20 bases between. The germline V gene encodes CDR1 SGHRS and CDR2 YFSETQ. The CDR3 is 17 residues long. The CDR3 here is CASSLAAVGAVAYEQYF. In nucleotides, the CDR3 is TGCGCCAGCAGCTTGGCCGCTGTCGGGGCTGTTGCTTACGAGCAGTACTTC.

Remarks on this clone: This sample also contains other DNA sequences that code for the same CDR3. V gene TRBV7-2 combines with J gene TRBJ2-7; TRBD1 matches 8 bases. This CDR3 comprises 15 residues. CDR1 is SGHTA, CDR2 FQGNSA, per germline. The J segment lost 0 bases and the V segment lost 3 bases, leaving 4 bases of the junction unmatched. CDR3 nucleotide sequence: TGTGCCAGCAGCTTGGGACAGGTCCGCTCCTACGAGCAGTACTTC. It encodes CASSLGQVRSYEQYF. Full variable domain (remainder filled in from reference TRBV7-2 and TRBJ2-7): GAGVSQSPSNKVTEKGKDVELRCDPISGHTALYWYRQSLGQGLEFLIYFQGNSAPDKSGLPSDRFSAERTGGSVSTLTIQRTQQEDSAVYLCASSLGQVRSYEQYFGPGTRLTVT.

The chain recombines TRBV2 with TRBJ2-6; the D gene is possibly TRBD1 (5 bases). Germline V gene sequence: CDR1 SNHLY, CDR2 FYNNEI. The CDR3 is 16 amino acids. Trimming stripped 7 bases from V and 0 bases from J, with 13 bases between. CDR3 sequence reads: CASNDRASSGANVLTF. Written as DNA, the CDR3 is TGTGCCAGCAACGACAGAGCAAGCTCTGGGGCCAACGTCCTGACTTTC.